Each of the 22 T cell receptor beta chains below was sequenced from the same sample in a study of ipilimumab plus nivolumab after autologous stem cell transplantation. The data were produced by immunoSEQ multiplex PCR, yet TCRdb's version contains in-frame clones alone and is incomplete. The table shows about 84,000 clones, with nearly 85% occurring only once. The sample here was PBMCs, taken in a trial of ipilimumab plus nivolumab as post-transplant consolidation. The receptor source for this set is a male donor with diffuse large B-cell lymphoma.

The V gene is TRBV18, the J gene TRBJ2-5, with 7 bases matching TRBD1. V lost 2 bases and J lost 1; bases outside the gene matches: 4. CDR1 is KGHSH and CDR2 is LQKENI in the germline V gene. The CDR3 has 15 residues. As DNA, the CDR3 is TGTGCCAGCTCACCAGGAGAGGGGGCCCAAGAGACCCAGTACTTC. Amino acids: CASSPGEGAQETQYF.

The rearrangement joins TRBV4-3 to TRBJ1-2; D is ambiguous. CDR1 is LGHNA and CDR2 is YSLEER in the germline V gene. This CDR3 comprises 13 residues. Trimming stripped 0 bases from V and 8 bases from J, with 10 bases between. Here the CDR3 reads CASSQETSLGYTF. The CDR3 nucleotides are TGCGCCAGCAGCCAAGAGACTAGCCTAGGCTACACCTTC.

V usage is TRBV6-5 and J usage is TRBJ2-1; 11 bases line up with TRBD1. CDR1 is MNHEY and CDR2 is SVGAGI in the germline V gene. CDR3 length: 15 amino acids. V lost 6 bases to trimming and J lost 1 base; unmatched junction nucleotides: 2. CDR3 in DNA: TGTGCCAGCAGCCGGGACAGGGGGTCCTACAATGAGCAGTTCTTC. Translated: CASSRDRGSYNEQFF.

The chain couples TRBV9 to TRBJ1-2; possibly TRBD1 for D (5 bases). Germline CDR1 is SGDLS and CDR2 is YYNGEE. V gave up 0 bases and J gave up 8 bases, with 11 bases separating them. The CDR3 consists of 13 residues. CDR3 DNA: TGTGCCAGCAGCGTAGGGGGGTATGGAGGCTACACCTTC. Protein sequence: CASSVGGYGGYTF.

This clone has only one observation. This sequence joins TRBV9 and TRBJ2-3; D is ambiguous. V was cut by 0 bases and J by 3 bases, with 5 bases left in between. The CDR3 covers 13 residues. Germline CDR1 and CDR2: SGDLS and YYNGEE. The CDR3 is CASSVVGTDTQYF. CDR3 nucleotides: TGTGCCAGCAGCGTAGTTGGGACAGATACGCAGTATTTT.

Here the CDR3 DNA reads TGTGCCAGCAGCGTAAGAAGGGACACCGGGGAGCTGTTTTTT. Its translation is CASSVRRDTGELFF. The chain links TRBV9 to TRBJ2-2, with D unclear. From germline, CDR1 is SGDLS and CDR2 YYNGEE. The CDR3 is 14 residues long. Between the trimmed V and J ends, which lost 1 base and 3 bases, there was a span of 7 bases.

The CDR3 nucleotides read TGTGCCAGTAACCGGGACAGCACCGGGGAGCTGTTTTTT. It codes for CASNRDSTGELFF. The rearrangement links TRBV19 to TRBJ2-2; 7 nucleotides agree with TRBD1. The CDR3 is 13 amino acids. With 7 bases clipped from V and 4 bases from J, the junction kept 3 bases outside the gene matches. Germline values: CDR1 LNHDA, CDR2 SQIVND (reference sequence).

The chain links TRBV10-2 to TRBJ2-7; 11 bases fit TRBD1. Germline CDR1 WSHSY, CDR2 SAAADI. J lost 4 bases, V lost 3 bases, and 5 bases had no gene match. The CDR3 spans 15 residues. The CDR3 here is CASSDPGTGGYEQYF. DNA of the CDR3: TGCGCCAGCAGTGATCCTGGGACAGGGGGTTACGAGCAGTACTTC.

The chain recombines TRBV11-3 with TRBJ2-1; maybe TRBD2 (7 bases). The CDR3 length is 15 residues. V lost 5 bases and J 0 bases, leaving 11 bases between the germline ends. Per germline, CDR1 SGHNT and CDR2 YENEEA. CDR3 DNA: TGTGCCAGCAGCCGCGGGGGCAGCTCCTACAATGAGCAGTTCTTC. Its translation is CASSRGGSSYNEQFF. Variable domain in full (rest from reference TRBV11-3 and TRBJ2-1): EAGVVQSPRYKIIEKKQPVAFWCNPISGHNTLYWYLQNLGQGPELLIRYENEEAVDDSQLPKDRFSAERLKGVDSTLKIQPAELGDSAVYLCASSRGGSSYNEQFFGPGTRLTVL.

V gene TRBV9 combines with J gene TRBJ1-1; 9 nucleotides align to TRBD1. The CDR3 sequence is 16 residues long. J was trimmed by 5 bases and V by 4 bases; bases with no gene match: 12. Germline CDR1 and CDR2: SGDLS and YYNGEE. In nucleotides, the CDR3 is TGTGCCAGCAGCACGGGACAGGGCACCGTGGGGACTGAAGCTTTCTTT. Protein sequence: CASSTGQGTVGTEAFF.

This chain connects TRBV11-2 to TRBJ2-2; TRBD1 is a possible D gene (6 bases). This CDR3 contains 17 residues. Germline CDR1 reads SGHAT; CDR2 reads FQNNGV. V lost 6 bases, J lost 2 bases, and 19 bases lay in between. CDR3 residues: CASRYRPGHFNTGELFF. The CDR3 region has the DNA TGTGCCAGCAGATACCGTCCGGGACACTTCAACACCGGGGAGCTGTTTTTT.

This clone has only a few counts. The rearrangement joins TRBV6-6 to TRBJ1-5; D might be TRBD1 (6 bases). V lost 5 bases to trimming and J lost 7 bases, with 12 bases between them. This CDR3 contains 13 residues. Germline CDR1 and CDR2: MNHNY and SVGAGI (reference sequence). CDR3 in amino acids: CASSQDSGQPQHF. DNA for the CDR3: TGTGCCAGCAGTCAGGACAGCGGACAGCCCCAGCATTTT.

The chain carries TRBV5-1 and TRBJ2-1; 8 bases fit TRBD1. V shed 1 base, J shed 6 bases, and the junction held 6 bases outside the gene matches. CDR1 is SGHRS, CDR2 YFSETQ, per germline. The CDR3 has 15 amino acids. The CDR3 region is CASSLTGTGINEQFF. CDR3 DNA: TGCGCCAGCAGCTTGACCGGGACAGGAATCAATGAGCAGTTCTTC.

This clone was observed a handful of times. The rearrangement uses TRBV2 and TRBJ1-1; no clear D. This CDR3 contains 13 residues. V was cut by 1 base and J by 3 bases, with 6 bases left in between. The germline CDR1 and CDR2 sequences are SNHLY and FYNNEI. CDR3 region: CASSEGVHTEAFF. The CDR3 DNA is TGTGCCAGCAGTGAAGGGGTTCACACTGAAGCTTTCTTT.

V is TRBV7-3 and J is TRBJ2-3; D remains ambiguous. Germline V gene lookup returns CDR1 SGHTA and CDR2 FQGTGA. The germline V and J ends were trimmed by 2 bases and 0 bases, with 6 bases remaining between them. This CDR3 has 14 amino acids. DNA of the CDR3: TGTGCCAGCAGCTTAGGGGTGAGCACAGATACGCAGTATTTT. Translation: CASSLGVSTDTQYF.

The rearrangement joins TRBV5-4 to TRBJ2-5; TRBD2 agrees at 7 bases. Germline V lookup: CDR1 SGHNT, CDR2 YYREEE (reference sequence). Losses at the gene ends were 4 bases for V and 1 base for J; bases not matched to a gene: 4. This CDR3 spans 14 amino acids. In DNA form, the CDR3 reads TGTGCCAGCAGCCTCTCGGGGGGCCAAGAGACCCAGTACTTC. Its translation: CASSLSGGQETQYF.

J is TRBJ1-3 and V is TRBV6-1; D unclear. Germline V gives CDR1 MNHNS, CDR2 SASEGT. There are 15 residues in the CDR3. Trimming shortened V by 5 bases and J by 3 bases, and 14 bases separated the two germline ends. Here the CDR3 reads CASSNDRAGGNTIYF. DNA of the CDR3: TGTGCCAGCAGTAATGACCGGGCAGGTGGAAACACCATATATTTT.

V and J are TRBV15 and TRBJ1-2; D may be TRBD1 (6 bases). Germline CDR1 reads LNHNV; CDR2 reads YYDKDF (reference sequence). Deletions cut 3 bases from V and 4 bases from J, with 15 bases between. The CDR3 consists of 15 residues. The CDR3 DNA reads TGTGCCACCAGCAGCCCTCGGGGGCGGTTCTATGGCTACACCTTC. Its protein is CATSSPRGRFYGYTF.

The chain combines TRBV4-1 with TRBJ1-3; possible D gene TRBD1, 6 bases. The germline gives CDR1 MGHRA, CDR2 YSYEKL. V lost 4 bases to trimming and J lost 2 bases, with 15 bases between them. The CDR3 loop spans 16 amino acids. The CDR3 DNA is TGCGCCAGCAGCCTAAGACAGGAAAATCCTGGAAACACCATATATTTT. It yields the protein CASSLRQENPGNTIYF.

The chain employs TRBV5-1 and TRBJ1-4, with TRBD1 matching 9 bases. In germline, CDR1 is SGHRS, CDR2 YFSETQ. This CDR3 has 14 residues. After removal of 4 bases from V and 7 bases from J, the junction contained 5 bases not matched to a gene. In DNA, the CDR3 is TGCGCCAGCAGCCCGGGACAGGGTGGTGAAAAACTGTTTTTT. It encodes CASSPGQGGEKLFF.

The chain combines TRBV5-1 with TRBJ2-2, with a possible D match to TRBD2 (6 bases). This CDR3 is 16 amino acids long. CDR1 is SGHRS and CDR2 is YFSETQ in the germline V gene. V was clipped by 4 bases and J by 0 bases, with 13 bases between them. The CDR3 is CASSRSGTPNTGELFF. The CDR3 bases are TGCGCCAGCAGCAGATCCGGGACTCCGAACACCGGGGAGCTGTTTTTT.

The chain has TRBV27 and TRBJ2-6; weak D call: TRBD1 (6 bases). Trimming removed 5 bases at V and 2 bases at J, with 10 bases between. CDR1 is MNHEY, CDR2 SMNVEV, per germline (reference sequence). The CDR3 sequence is 15 residues long. The chain's CDR3 is CASSPTGPGANVLTF. CDR3 in DNA: TGTGCCAGCAGTCCCACAGGGCCTGGGGCCAACGTCCTGACTTTC.